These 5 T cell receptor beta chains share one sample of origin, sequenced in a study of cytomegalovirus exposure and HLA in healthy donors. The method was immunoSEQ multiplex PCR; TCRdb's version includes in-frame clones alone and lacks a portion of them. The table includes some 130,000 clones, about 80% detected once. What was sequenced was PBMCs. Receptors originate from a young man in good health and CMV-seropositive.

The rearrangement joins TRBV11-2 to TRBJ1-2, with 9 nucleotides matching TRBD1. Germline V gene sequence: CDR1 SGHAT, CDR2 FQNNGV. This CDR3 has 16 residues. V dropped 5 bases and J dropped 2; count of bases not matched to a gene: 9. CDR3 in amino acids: CASSRIRGQGNYGYTF. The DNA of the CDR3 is TGTGCCAGCAGCCGCATCCGGGGACAGGGAAACTATGGCTACACCTTC.

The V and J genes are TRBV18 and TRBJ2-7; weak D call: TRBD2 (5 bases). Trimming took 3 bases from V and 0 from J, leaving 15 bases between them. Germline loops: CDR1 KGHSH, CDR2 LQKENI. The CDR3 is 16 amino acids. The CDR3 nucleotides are TGTGCCAGCTCACCGTTAGTGGCGGGCAGCTCCTACGAGCAGTACTTC. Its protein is CASSPLVAGSSYEQYF. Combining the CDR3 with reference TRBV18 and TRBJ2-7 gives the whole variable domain NAGVMQNPRHLVRRRGQEARLRCSPMKGHSHVYWYRQLPEEGLKFMVYLQKENIIDESGMPKERFSAEFPKEGPSILRIQQVVRGDSAAYFCASSPLVAGSSYEQYFGPGTRLTVT.

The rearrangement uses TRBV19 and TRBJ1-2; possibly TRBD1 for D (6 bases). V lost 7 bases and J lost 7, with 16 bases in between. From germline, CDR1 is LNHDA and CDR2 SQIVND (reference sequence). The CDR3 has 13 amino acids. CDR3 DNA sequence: TGTGCCAGTAACACAGGGTTGGGCTTTGGCTACACCTTC. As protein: CASNTGLGFGYTF.

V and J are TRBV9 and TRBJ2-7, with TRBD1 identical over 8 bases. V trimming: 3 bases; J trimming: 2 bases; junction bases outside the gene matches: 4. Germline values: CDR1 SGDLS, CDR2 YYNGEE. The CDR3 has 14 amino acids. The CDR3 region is CASSGSGQAYEQYF. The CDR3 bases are TGTGCCAGCAGCGGATCGGGACAGGCCTACGAGCAGTACTTC.

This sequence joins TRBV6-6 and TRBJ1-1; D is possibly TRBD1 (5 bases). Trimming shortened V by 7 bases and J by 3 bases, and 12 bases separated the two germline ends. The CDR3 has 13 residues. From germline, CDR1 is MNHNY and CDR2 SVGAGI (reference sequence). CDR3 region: CASTDGGYTEAFF. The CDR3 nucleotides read TGTGCCAGCACCGACGGGGGGTACACTGAAGCTTTCTTT.